Shown below are 11 T cell receptor beta chains from a single sample sequenced in a study of CD8 T cells in Susac syndrome. An input of about 0.5 to 1 ug of RNA was subjected to reverse transcription using random hexamers. TCRdb re-analysed the immunoSEQ multiplex PCR reads in MiXCR, keeping a single row per CDR3 protein. The sample includes 100,000 to 150,000 distinct CDR3 sequences, about 95% of them seen just once. What was sequenced was CD4+ T cells from PBMCs. The receptors shown here come from a human donor in good health.

The chain has TRBV20-1 and TRBJ1-3; no reliable D call. Germline lookup yields CDR1 DFQATT and CDR2 SNEGSKA (reference sequence). The V gene lost 0 bases and the J gene lost 1 base, with 13 bases spanning the gap. The CDR3 length is 16 residues. The CDR3: CSARDSSSASGNTIYF. The CDR3 DNA is TGCAGTGCTAGAGATTCGTCGAGCGCATCTGGAAACACCATATATTTT.

V and J are TRBV29-1 and TRBJ2-3; no definite D call. This CDR3 has 14 residues. CDR1 is SQVTM, CDR2 ANQGSEA, per germline. The V end was cut by 2 bases, the J end by 2 bases, with 11 bases between. The CDR3 coding sequence is TGCAGCGTTGAAACGGCAGTAGACACAGATACGCAGTATTTT. This translates into CSVETAVDTDTQYF.

The genes are TRBV28 and TRBJ2-7; the D gene is possibly TRBD1 (5 bases). Germline assignment: CDR1 MDHEN and CDR2 SYDVKM. This CDR3 region has 12 residues. The V end lost 4 bases, the J end lost 3 bases, and 7 bases lay between the germline ends. Written as DNA, the CDR3 is TGTGCCAGCAGTTCGACAGTCTACGAGCAGTACTTC. Translated, it gives CASSSTVYEQYF. Full variable domain (outside the CDR3, taken from reference TRBV28 and TRBJ2-7): DVKVTQSSRYLVKRTGEKVFLECVQDMDHENMFWYRQDPGLGLRLIYFSYDVKMKEKGDIPEGYSVSREKKERFSLILESASTNQTSMYLCASSSTVYEQYFGPGTRLTVT.

The J gene is TRBJ1-3, the V gene TRBV7-2; no reliable D call. The CDR3 consists of 15 residues. Germline V lookup: CDR1 SGHTA, CDR2 FQGNSA. V lost 0 bases and J 4 bases, leaving 10 bases between the germline ends. The chain's CDR3 is CASSLALGFGNTIYF. The CDR3 DNA sequence: TGTGCCAGCAGCTTAGCGTTAGGGTTCGGAAACACCATATATTTT.

The rearrangement uses TRBV12-5 and TRBJ2-1; 9 nucleotides align to TRBD2. CDR1 and CDR2 from the germline V gene are LGHNT and FRNRAP. The length of the CDR3 is 16 residues. V lost 0 bases to trimming and J lost 7 bases; unmatched junction nucleotides: 7. As DNA, the CDR3 is TGTGCTAGTGGTTTGGTAGGCGCGGGAGGGATTAATGAGCAGTTCTTC. The encoded protein is CASGLVGAGGINEQFF.

The genes are TRBV7-9 and TRBJ2-7, with D uncertain. This CDR3 has 13 residues. The germline CDR1 and CDR2 sequences are SEHNR and FQNEAQ (reference sequence). The V end lost 5 bases, the J end lost 3 bases, and 11 bases lay between the germline ends. The CDR3 region is CASSPREIYEQYF. The CDR3 bases are TGTGCCAGCAGCCCCCGCGAAATCTACGAGCAGTACTTC.

This clonotype showed up just once. V and J are TRBV7-9 and TRBJ1-2; the D gene is possibly TRBD1 (5 bases). The CDR3 extends over 14 amino acids. The V gene's germline CDR1 is SEHNR and CDR2 FQNEAQ (reference sequence). The germline V and J ends were trimmed by 2 bases and 14 bases, with 21 bases remaining between them. Here the CDR3 reads CASSLQVTGSGGTF. The CDR3 nucleotides are TGTGCCAGCAGCTTACAGGTGACGGGTTCCGGGGGTACCTTC.

V is TRBV10-3 and J is TRBJ1-2, with D unresolved. V was cut by 2 bases and J by 2 bases, with 9 bases left in between. There are 14 residues in the CDR3. The germline gives CDR1 ENHRY, CDR2 SYGVKD. The CDR3 DNA reads as TGTGCCATCAGTGAGAAAGGTGACAACTATGGCTACACCTTC. This gives the protein CAISEKGDNYGYTF.

The chain employs TRBV18 and TRBJ1-5, with D tentatively TRBD1 (6 bases). CDR1 is KGHSH and CDR2 is LQKENI in the germline V gene. With 6 bases removed from V and 0 bases from J, the gap between germline ends came to 12 bases. The CDR3 sequence is 15 residues long. In DNA form, the CDR3 reads TGTGCCAGCTCTCCTGGACAGATTAGCAATCAGCCCCAGCATTTT. Protein sequence: CASSPGQISNQPQHF.

Only one count was recorded for this clonotype. This chain links TRBV19 with TRBJ1-1; 8 nucleotides match TRBD1. Unmatched junction bases numbered 12, after V lost 6 bases and J lost 3 bases. The CDR3 loop spans 16 amino acids. The germline V gene has CDR1 LNHDA and CDR2 SQIVND (reference sequence). The CDR3 region has the DNA TGTGCCAGTAGCAAAACCAGGGGGCGAGGGCACACTGAAGCTTTCTTT. This sequence encodes CASSKTRGRGHTEAFF.

The chain joins TRBV3-1 to TRBJ2-1; 7 positions agree with TRBD2. Germline CDR1 is LGHDT and CDR2 is YNNKEL (reference sequence). The CDR3 is 13 residues long. The V and J ends lost 0 bases and 13 bases, in that order; junction bases with no gene match: 6. CDR3 nucleotides: TGTGCCAGCAGCCAAGATGGCGAGCGGGGCCAGTTCTTC. Protein: CASSQDGERGQFF.